The T cell receptor beta chain under discussion was sequenced for a study of T-cell reconstitution after alpha-beta-depleted transplantation in children. Study-wide points: Newly generated T cells supplied most T-cell counts and diversity one year post-transplant. Reportedly, only several hundred clones from non-depleted graft cells drove alpha-beta T-cell counts at about two months. Day-60 TCRbeta diversity that was high in some patients was derived from surviving recipient T cells and thymic progenitors.

This clonotype was picked up a small number of times. The antigen is undetermined. Library preparation (for TCRbeta) was performed with unique molecular identifiers. TCRdb reprocessed the PCR reads via MiXCR and lists one record per CDR3 protein. The table has 500,000 to 750,000 distinct CDR3 sequences, around 27% seen once. V dropped 6 bases and J dropped 6; count of bases not matched to a gene: 7. Germline lookup yields CDR1 MNHEY and CDR2 SMNVEV (reference sequence). This CDR3 has 15 residues. The chain joins TRBV27 to TRBJ2-1, with TRBD2 matching 11 bases. Source: PBMCs, taken before TCRalphabeta/CD19-depleted stem cell transplant. The receptor's source is a boy in the first two years of life with Wiskott-Aldrich syndrome, due to receive a stem cell transplant. The CDR3 nucleotides read TGTGCCAGCAGGGATAGGACTAGCGGGTTCAATGAGCAGTTCTTC. It translates to CASRDRTSGFNEQFF.